Below, 16 T cell receptor beta chains from the same sample are listed, as sequenced in a study of blood T cell repertoires in COVID-19. Some clones are missing from TCRdb's copy, which holds only in-frame ones; the method was immunoSEQ multiplex PCR. The sample gives 90,000 or so clones, more than 65% of which show up once; around a quarter is in the top ten. The sample taken for sequencing was peripheral blood. These receptor sequences come from an elderly man with active or convalescent COVID-19.

The chain uses TRBV20-1 and TRBJ2-3, with D possibly being TRBD2 (6 bases). The CDR3 extends over 13 amino acids. In germline, CDR1 is DFQATT, CDR2 SNEGSKA (reference sequence). V lost 3 bases to trimming and J lost 0 bases, with 7 bases between them. Here the CDR3 reads CSASRGSTDTQYF. DNA for the CDR3: TGCAGTGCTAGTCGGGGGAGCACAGATACGCAGTATTTT.

The V and J genes are TRBV2 and TRBJ2-7; 8 nucleotides line up with TRBD2. Germline V gives CDR1 SNHLY, CDR2 FYNNEI. The V segment lost 8 bases and the J segment 4 bases; nucleotides outside the gene matches: 1. The length of the CDR3 is 11 residues. The DNA for the CDR3 is TGTGCCAGCCAGCGGGGGTACGAGCAGTACTTC. Translating gives CASQRGYEQYF.

V usage is TRBV13 and J usage is TRBJ2-2; TRBD2 aligns across 8 bases. Germline V gene lookup returns CDR1 PRHDT and CDR2 FYEKMQ (reference sequence). After removal of 2 bases from V and 1 base from J, the junction contained 3 bases not matched to a gene. The CDR3 runs 16 residues. The CDR3 reads CASSLNLAGNTGELFF. Here the CDR3 DNA reads TGTGCCAGCAGCTTAAACCTAGCGGGGAACACCGGGGAGCTGTTTTTT.

The chain employs TRBV20-1 and TRBJ2-3; the match to TRBD2 covers 12 bases. With V trimmed by 3 bases and J by 4 bases, 20 bases remained unmatched. This CDR3 contains 20 residues. The germline CDR1 and CDR2 sequences are DFQATT and SNEGSKA (reference sequence). In nucleotides, the CDR3 is TGCAGTGCTAGTGACCCGACTAGCGGGGGAGCCTTGCCCGGCGCAGATACGCAGTATTTT. Its protein is CSASDPTSGGALPGADTQYF.

This rearrangement joins TRBV4-2 to TRBJ1-2; 7 bases align to TRBD1. Germline V gives CDR1 LGHNA, CDR2 YNFKEQ. With V trimmed by 0 bases and J by 3 bases, 10 bases remained unmatched. CDR3 length: 17 residues. As DNA, the CDR3 is TGTGCCAGCAGCCAAGATCTTTTCCCCGACAGGGACTATGGCTACACCTTC. Protein product: CASSQDLFPDRDYGYTF.

The V and J genes are TRBV18 and TRBJ1-1; D is unresolved. This CDR3 has 16 residues. CDR1 and CDR2 from the germline V gene are KGHSH and LQKENI. Trimming left V 3 bases short and J 4 bases short, with 18 bases between. CDR3 sequence (DNA): TGTGCCAGCTCACCCCAAGGTCTGCGGTCGGGCACTGAAGCTTTCTTT. Translation gives CASSPQGLRSGTEAFF.

In regard to this clone: At one end, the junction sequence differs from germline, possibly due to a read error. This sequence joins TRBV7-8 and TRBJ2-3; the match to TRBD2 covers 11 bases. CDR3 size: 16 residues. Germline V CDR1 and CDR2: SGHVS, FQNEAQ. The CDR3 region has the DNA TGTGCCAGCAACTTAGCGGGGGGGCTTGGCACAGATACGCAGTATTTT. This gives the protein CASNLAGGLGTDTQYF.

J is TRBJ2-6 and V is TRBV18; D unresolved. V was trimmed by 3 bases and J by 8 bases, leaving 14 bases between them. Germline V gives CDR1 KGHSH, CDR2 LQKENI. The CDR3 totals 15 residues. The CDR3 reads CASSPLLERTNVLTF. The DNA of the CDR3 is TGTGCCAGCTCACCCCTCTTGGAGAGGACCAACGTCCTGACTTTC.

CDR3 nucleotides: TGTGCCAGCAGCGGGACTAGCGGGGGTTATGAGCAGTTCTTC. As protein: CASSGTSGGYEQFF. V gene TRBV9 combines with J gene TRBJ2-1, with 13 bases aligning to TRBD2. The ends lost 3 bases at V and 8 bases at J; junction bases unmatched: 2. The CDR3 runs 14 residues. Germline CDR1 and CDR2: SGDLS and YYNGEE. The whole variable domain, filled in from reference TRBV9 and TRBJ2-1, reads DSGVTQTPKHLITATGQRVTLRCSPRSGDLSVYWYQQSLDQGLQFLIQYYNGEERAKGNILERFSAQQFPDLHSELNLSSLELGDSALYFCASSGTSGGYEQFFGPGTRLTVL.

The chain couples TRBV19 to TRBJ1-3; 8 bases align to TRBD1. CDR1 LNHDA and CDR2 SQIVND come from the germline V gene (reference sequence). The CDR3 is made up of 16 amino acids. Trimming took 5 bases from V and 4 from J; bases not matched to a gene: 10. The CDR3 region is CASSRQGALTGNTIYF. DNA for the CDR3: TGTGCCAGTAGTCGCCAGGGGGCCCTAACCGGAAACACCATATATTTT.

In this sample, this clone turned up a few times. The chain is built from TRBV11-2 and TRBJ1-3; D is ambiguous. Germline-derived CDR1 and CDR2 are SGHAT and FQNNGV. The CDR3 is made up of 13 amino acids. Trimming took off 5 bases at V and 4 bases at J, with 9 bases between the two ends. The CDR3: CASSPDLGNTIYF. For the CDR3, the DNA is TGTGCCAGCAGCCCCGATCTAGGAAACACCATATATTTT.

This clone has a single count. The V and J genes are TRBV19 and TRBJ2-3; 8 bases line up with TRBD2. Germline CDR1 and CDR2: LNHDA and SQIVND (reference sequence). V lost 4 bases, J lost 4 bases, and 7 bases stayed unmatched. The CDR3 spans 15 residues. The CDR3, as DNA: TGTGCCAGTAGTAGCGACCGGGAGGGCGCAGATACGCAGTATTTT. It is translated as CASSSDREGADTQYF.

This chain joins TRBV20-1 and TRBJ2-1; possibly TRBD1 for D (5 bases). Germline CDR1 is DFQATT and CDR2 is SNEGSKA (reference sequence). The V and J ends lost 5 bases and 14 bases respectively, with 16 bases between them. The CDR3 sequence is 11 residues long. The CDR3 loop reads CSAQDMDKEFF. The CDR3 nucleotides are TGCAGTGCTCAAGATATGGACAAAGAGTTCTTC.

V is TRBV15 and J is TRBJ1-1, with 10 bases that match TRBD1. Germline values: CDR1 LNHNV, CDR2 YYDKDF (reference sequence). V was pared by 0 bases and J by 5 bases, with 9 bases of the junction left unmatched. The CDR3 is made up of 17 amino acids. The CDR3: CATSRDLPGQGGTEAFF. CDR3 nucleotide sequence: TGTGCCACCAGCAGAGATCTTCCCGGACAGGGGGGGACTGAAGCTTTCTTT.

The V call is TRBV14, the J call TRBJ2-1; unclear D gene. Germline V gene data show CDR1 as SGHDN and CDR2 as FVKESK. CDR3 size: 17 residues. Trimming removed 5 bases at V and 0 bases at J, with 17 bases between. Here the CDR3 reads CASSGGGALSSYNEQFF. The CDR3 DNA follows: TGTGCCAGCAGCGGTGGCGGTGCCCTTAGCTCCTACAATGAGCAGTTCTTC.

The chain links TRBV5-4 to TRBJ2-1, with a possible D match to TRBD2 (5 bases). Germline V gene lookup returns CDR1 SGHNT and CDR2 YYREEE (reference sequence). This CDR3 region has 14 residues. The germline V and J ends were trimmed by 2 bases and 8 bases, with 14 bases remaining between them. DNA for the CDR3: TGTGCCAGCAGCTTTGGTACTAGTCCCCATGAGCAGTTCTTC. Its protein product is CASSFGTSPHEQFF.